This TCR beta chain was sequenced during a study of blood T cell repertoires in COVID-19. TCRdb keeps only in-frame clones here, not all; method: immunoSEQ multiplex PCR. The sample carries 200,000 to 250,000 clones, approximately 88% recorded once. The germline V gene has CDR1 SGHDT and CDR2 YYEEEE. V lost 0 bases and J lost 7; bases outside the gene matches: 4. This CDR3 has 15 amino acids. Source material: PBMCs or T cells enriched from blood (not recorded which). This chain links TRBV5-6 with TRBJ1-6; 7 nucleotides agree with TRBD1. This TCR came from a man younger than 30 with acute COVID-19. As DNA, the CDR3 is TGTGCCAGCAGCTTGGGGGGGACAGACAATTCACCCCTCCACTTT. Translated: CASSLGGTDNSPLHF.